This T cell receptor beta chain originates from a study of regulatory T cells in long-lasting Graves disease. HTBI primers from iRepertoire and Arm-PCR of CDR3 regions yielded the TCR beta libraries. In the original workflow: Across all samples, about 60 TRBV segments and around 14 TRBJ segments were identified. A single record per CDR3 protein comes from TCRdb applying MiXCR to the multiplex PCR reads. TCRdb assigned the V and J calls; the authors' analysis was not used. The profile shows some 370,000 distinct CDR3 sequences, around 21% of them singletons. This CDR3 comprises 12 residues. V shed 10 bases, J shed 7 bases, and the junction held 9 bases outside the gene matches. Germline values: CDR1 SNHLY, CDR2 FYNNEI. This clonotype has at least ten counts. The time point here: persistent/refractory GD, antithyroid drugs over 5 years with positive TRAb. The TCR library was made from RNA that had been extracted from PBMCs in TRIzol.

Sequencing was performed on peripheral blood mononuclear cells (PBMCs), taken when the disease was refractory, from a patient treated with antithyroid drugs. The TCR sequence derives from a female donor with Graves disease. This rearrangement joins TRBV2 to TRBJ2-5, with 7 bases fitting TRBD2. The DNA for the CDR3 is TGTGCCATCGCGGGGCGGGAGAGGACCCAGTACTTC. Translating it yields CAIAGRERTQYF.